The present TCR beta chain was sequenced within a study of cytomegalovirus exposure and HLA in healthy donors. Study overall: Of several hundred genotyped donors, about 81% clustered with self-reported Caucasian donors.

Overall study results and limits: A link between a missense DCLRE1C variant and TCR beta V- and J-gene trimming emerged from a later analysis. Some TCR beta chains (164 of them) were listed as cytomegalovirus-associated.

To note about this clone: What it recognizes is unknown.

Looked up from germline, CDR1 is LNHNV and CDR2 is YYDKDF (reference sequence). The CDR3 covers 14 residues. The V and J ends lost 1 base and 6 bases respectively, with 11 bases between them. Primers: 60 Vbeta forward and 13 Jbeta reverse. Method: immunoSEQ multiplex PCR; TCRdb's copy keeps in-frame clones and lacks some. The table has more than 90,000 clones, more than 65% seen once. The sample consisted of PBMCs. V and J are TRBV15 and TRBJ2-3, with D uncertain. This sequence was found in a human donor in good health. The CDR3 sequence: CATSRVAPRDTQYF. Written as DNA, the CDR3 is TGTGCCACCAGCAGAGTGGCCCCGCGGGATACGCAGTATTTT.